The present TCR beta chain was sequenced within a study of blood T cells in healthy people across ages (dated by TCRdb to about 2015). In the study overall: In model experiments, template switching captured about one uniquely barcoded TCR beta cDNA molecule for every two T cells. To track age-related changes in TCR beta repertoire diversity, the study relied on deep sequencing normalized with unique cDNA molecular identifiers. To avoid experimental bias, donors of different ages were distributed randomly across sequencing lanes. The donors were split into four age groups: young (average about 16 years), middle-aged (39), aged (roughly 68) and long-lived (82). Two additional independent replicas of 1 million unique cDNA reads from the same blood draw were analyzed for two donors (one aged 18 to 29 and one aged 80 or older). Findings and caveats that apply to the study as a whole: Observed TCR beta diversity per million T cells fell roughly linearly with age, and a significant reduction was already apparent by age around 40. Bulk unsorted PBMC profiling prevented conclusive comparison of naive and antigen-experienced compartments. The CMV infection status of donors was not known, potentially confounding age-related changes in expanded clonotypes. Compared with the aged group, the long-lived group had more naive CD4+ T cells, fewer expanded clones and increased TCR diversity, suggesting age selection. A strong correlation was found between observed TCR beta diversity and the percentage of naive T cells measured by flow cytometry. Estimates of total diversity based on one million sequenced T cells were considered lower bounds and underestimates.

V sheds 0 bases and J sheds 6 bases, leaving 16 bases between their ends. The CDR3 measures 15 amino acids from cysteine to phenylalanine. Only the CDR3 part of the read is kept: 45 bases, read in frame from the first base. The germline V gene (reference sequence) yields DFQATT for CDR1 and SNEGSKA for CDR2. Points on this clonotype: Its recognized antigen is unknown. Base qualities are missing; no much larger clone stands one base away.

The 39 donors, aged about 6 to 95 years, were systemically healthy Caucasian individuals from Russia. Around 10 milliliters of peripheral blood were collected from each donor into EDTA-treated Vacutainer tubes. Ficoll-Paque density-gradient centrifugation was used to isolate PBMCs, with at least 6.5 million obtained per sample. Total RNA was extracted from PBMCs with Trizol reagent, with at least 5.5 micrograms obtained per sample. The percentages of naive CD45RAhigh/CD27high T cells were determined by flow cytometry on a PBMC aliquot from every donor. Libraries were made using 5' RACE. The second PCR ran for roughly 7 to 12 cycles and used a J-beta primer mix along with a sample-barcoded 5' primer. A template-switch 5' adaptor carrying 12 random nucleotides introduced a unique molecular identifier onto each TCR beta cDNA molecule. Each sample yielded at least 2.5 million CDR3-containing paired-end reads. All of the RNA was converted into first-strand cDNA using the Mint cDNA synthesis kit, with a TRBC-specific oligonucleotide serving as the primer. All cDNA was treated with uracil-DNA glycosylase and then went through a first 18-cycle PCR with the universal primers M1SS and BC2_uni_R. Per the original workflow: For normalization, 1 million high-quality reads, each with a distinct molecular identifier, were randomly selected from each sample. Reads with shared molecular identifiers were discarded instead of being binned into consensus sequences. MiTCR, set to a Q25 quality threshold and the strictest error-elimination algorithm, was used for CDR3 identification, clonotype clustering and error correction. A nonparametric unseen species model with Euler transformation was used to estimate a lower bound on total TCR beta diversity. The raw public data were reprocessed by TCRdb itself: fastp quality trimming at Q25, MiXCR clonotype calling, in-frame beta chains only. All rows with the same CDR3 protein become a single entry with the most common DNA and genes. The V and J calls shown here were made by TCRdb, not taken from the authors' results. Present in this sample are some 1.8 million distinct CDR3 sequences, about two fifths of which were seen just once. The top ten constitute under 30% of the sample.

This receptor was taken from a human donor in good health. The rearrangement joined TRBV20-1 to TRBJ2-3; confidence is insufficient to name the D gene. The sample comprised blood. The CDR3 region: CSARDLSRRRDTQYF. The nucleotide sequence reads TGCAGTGCTAGAGATCTTAGTAGGAGACGCGATACGCAGTATTTT.